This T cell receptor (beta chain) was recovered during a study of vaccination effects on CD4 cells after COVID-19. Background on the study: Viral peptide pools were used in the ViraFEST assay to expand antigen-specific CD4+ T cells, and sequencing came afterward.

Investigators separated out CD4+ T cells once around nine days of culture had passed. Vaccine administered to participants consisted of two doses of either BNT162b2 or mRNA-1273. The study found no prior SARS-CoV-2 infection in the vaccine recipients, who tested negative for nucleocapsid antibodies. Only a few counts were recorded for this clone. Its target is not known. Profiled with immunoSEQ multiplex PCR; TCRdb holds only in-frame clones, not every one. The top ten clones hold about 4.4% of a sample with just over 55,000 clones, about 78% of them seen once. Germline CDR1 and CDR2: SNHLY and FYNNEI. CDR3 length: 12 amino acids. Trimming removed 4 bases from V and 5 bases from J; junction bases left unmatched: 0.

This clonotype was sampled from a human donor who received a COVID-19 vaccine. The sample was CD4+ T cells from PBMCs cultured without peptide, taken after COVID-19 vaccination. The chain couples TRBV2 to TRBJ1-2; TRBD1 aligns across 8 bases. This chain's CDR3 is CASSGQGYGYTF. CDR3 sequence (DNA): TGTGCCAGCAGTGGACAGGGGTATGGCTACACCTTC.